This TCR beta chain was found in a study of beta chain features in type 1 diabetes. Reverse transcription of all isolated RNA meant that expressed TCRB transcripts were sequenced. This table comes from immunoSEQ multiplex PCR, and its TCRdb copy is limited to in-frame clones, with some not included. The sample consists of about 320,000 clones, less than 15% of them appearing once. Trimming took 5 bases from V and 0 from J, leaving 5 bases between them. Germline V gene sequence: CDR1 SGHAT, CDR2 FQDESV (reference sequence). The CDR3 extends over 13 amino acids. This clone was seen a handful of times. The chain links TRBV11-1 to TRBJ2-4; D is uncertain. The clonotype comes from a young man in good health. Specimen: central memory CD4+ T cells from blood. This CDR3 reads CASSPLAKNIQYF. CDR3 in DNA: TGTGCCAGCAGCCCGTTAGCCAAAAACATTCAGTACTTC.